These 13 T cell receptor beta chains share one sample of origin, sequenced in a study of blood T cell repertoires in COVID-19. The repertoire was sequenced with immunoSEQ multiplex PCR; TCRdb's copy has only in-frame clones and lacks some. Of tens of thousands of clones listed, about four fifths are singletons. Sequencing used peripheral blood. The receptors were sampled from a man aged 55 to 70 with COVID-19, enrolled during active disease.

There are many counts of this clone. V and J are TRBV25-1 and TRBJ2-2; tentatively, D is TRBD2 (6 bases). The germline V gene has CDR1 MGHDK and CDR2 SYGVNS. The length of the CDR3 is 16 residues. Trimming pared 1 base from V and 3 bases from J, leaving 12 bases between. The CDR3 DNA sequence: TGTGCCAGCAGTGAATTCGGCGGGATCTACACCGGGGAGCTGTTTTTT. Its translation is CASSEFGGIYTGELFF.

This clone was recorded a few times. The chain employs TRBV14 and TRBJ1-5, with D uncertain. Germline V gene data show CDR1 as SGHDN and CDR2 as FVKESK. Trimming shortened V by 4 bases and J by 0 bases, and 4 bases separated the two germline ends. This CDR3 region has 13 residues. CDR3 region: CASSLYSNQPQHF. The CDR3 DNA reads as TGTGCCAGCAGCCTGTATAGCAATCAGCCCCAGCATTTT.

V gene TRBV5-4 combines with J gene TRBJ1-2; D is possibly TRBD1 (5 bases). CDR1 SGHNT and CDR2 YYREEE come from the germline V gene (reference sequence). CDR3 size: 14 residues. Trimming left V 1 base short and J 1 base short, with 8 bases between. This chain's CDR3 is CASSLRGYNYGYTF. Written as DNA, the CDR3 is TGTGCCAGCAGCTTGAGGGGCTATAACTATGGCTACACCTTC.

This clone occurred a few times. This sequence joins TRBV9 and TRBJ1-2; TRBD1 aligns across 7 bases. CDR3 length equals 16 residues. The trim removed 2 bases at V and 2 bases at J, leaving 9 bases unmatched. Germline V gene sequence: CDR1 SGDLS, CDR2 YYNGEE. This CDR3 is CASSVRGTADNYGYTF. CDR3 DNA sequence: TGTGCCAGCAGCGTGAGGGGGACAGCTGACAACTATGGCTACACCTTC.

This chain joins TRBV3-1 (or the pseudogene TRBV3-2) and TRBJ1-5; D not resolved. Trimming left V 1 base short and J 1 base short, with 14 bases between. Germline V lookup: CDR1 LGHDT, CDR2 YNNKEL (reference sequence). CDR3 length equals 17 residues. The CDR3 here is CASSQGFSGISNQPQHF. The CDR3 region has the DNA TGTGCCAGCAGCCAAGGGTTCAGCGGTATAAGCAATCAGCCCCAGCATTTT.

The V and J genes are TRBV4-1 and TRBJ2-7; no clear D gene. CDR3 size: 12 residues. Trimming cost V 2 bases and J 5 bases, with 7 bases left between them. Germline V lookup: CDR1 MGHRA, CDR2 YSYEKL. CDR3: CASSQISDEQYF. CDR3 bases: TGCGCCAGCAGCCAAATTTCGGACGAGCAGTACTTC.

The chain employs TRBV5-1 and TRBJ2-1, with unresolved D. Trimming removed 0 bases from V and 8 bases from J, with 9 bases in between. The CDR3 contains 13 residues. Germline CDR1 reads SGHRS; CDR2 reads YFSETQ. CDR3 region: CASSLGARYEQFF. The CDR3 nucleotides are TGCGCCAGCAGCTTGGGGGCCAGGTATGAGCAGTTCTTC.

The rearrangement links TRBV7-2 to TRBJ2-7; 12 nucleotides align to TRBD2. The CDR3 runs 15 residues. Germline trimming cut 2 bases from V and 4 bases from J; bases unmatched to any gene: 3. CDR1 and CDR2 (germline): SGHTA, FQGNSA. The CDR3 protein is CASSLIGLAGYEQYF. CDR3 DNA: TGTGCCAGCAGCTTAATTGGACTAGCGGGGTACGAGCAGTACTTC.

V usage is TRBV2 and J usage is TRBJ2-5, with 14 bases identical to TRBD2. The junction had 10 bases not matched to a gene; V was cut back by 6 bases and J by 4 bases. The CDR3 spans 17 residues. Germline V lookup: CDR1 SNHLY, CDR2 FYNNEI. The CDR3 sequence: CASSTPPGTSGRETQYF. For the CDR3, the DNA is TGTGCCAGCAGCACCCCCCCCGGGACTAGCGGGAGAGAGACCCAGTACTTC.

This chain connects TRBV7-6 to TRBJ1-5; D unclear. The CDR3 loop spans 12 amino acids. Germline CDR1 and CDR2: SGHVS and FNYEAQ. V was cut by 11 bases and J by 4 bases, with 12 bases left in between. CDR3 region: CASGQVNQPQHF. CDR3 in DNA: TGTGCCTCTGGGCAGGTTAATCAGCCCCAGCATTTT.

In this sample, this clone turned up a few times. The CDR3 sequence: CASSLVIPGTDTQYF. Here the CDR3 DNA reads TGCGCCAGCAGCTTGGTGATCCCAGGGACAGATACGCAGTATTTT. The chain uses TRBV5-1 and TRBJ2-3; tentatively, D is TRBD1 (5 bases). Looked up from germline, CDR1 is SGHRS and CDR2 is YFSETQ. V lost 0 bases and J 3 bases, leaving 11 bases between the germline ends. The CDR3 is made up of 15 amino acids.

This clone was picked up one time. The chain employs TRBV9 and TRBJ2-3; TRBD2 matches at 10 bases. The CDR3 sequence is 15 residues long. Germline V lookup: CDR1 SGDLS, CDR2 YYNGEE. The junction had 5 bases not matched to a gene; V was cut back by 3 bases and J by 4 bases. As DNA, the CDR3 is TGTGCCAGCAGCGGAATCAGCGGGGGGGCAGATACGCAGTATTTT. Translation: CASSGISGGADTQYF.

This clone was recorded a few times. This chain uses TRBV29-1 with TRBJ1-2; perhaps TRBD1 as D (5 bases). V was cut by 6 bases and J by 1 base, with 15 bases left in between. Germline assignment: CDR1 SQVTM and CDR2 ANQGSEA. This CDR3 region has 14 residues. In DNA, the CDR3 is TGCAGCGTGAAACGACAGTCCCTTAACTATGGCTACACCTTC. This sequence encodes CSVKRQSLNYGYTF.